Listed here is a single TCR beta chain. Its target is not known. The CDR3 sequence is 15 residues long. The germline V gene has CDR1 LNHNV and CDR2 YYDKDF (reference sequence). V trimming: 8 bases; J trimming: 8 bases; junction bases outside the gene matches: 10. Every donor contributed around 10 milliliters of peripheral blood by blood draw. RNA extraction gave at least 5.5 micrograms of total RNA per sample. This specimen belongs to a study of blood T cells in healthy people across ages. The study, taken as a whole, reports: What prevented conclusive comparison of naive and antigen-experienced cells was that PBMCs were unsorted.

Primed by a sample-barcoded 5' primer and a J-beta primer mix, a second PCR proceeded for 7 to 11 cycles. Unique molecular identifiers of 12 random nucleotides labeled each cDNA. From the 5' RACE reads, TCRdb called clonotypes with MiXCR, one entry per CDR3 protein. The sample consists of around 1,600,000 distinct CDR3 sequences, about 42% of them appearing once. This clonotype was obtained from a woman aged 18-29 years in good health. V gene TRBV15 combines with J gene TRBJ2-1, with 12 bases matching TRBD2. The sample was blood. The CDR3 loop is CATGTGLAGYHEQFF. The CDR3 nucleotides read TGTGCCACCGGGACTGGACTAGCGGGGTACCATGAGCAGTTCTTC. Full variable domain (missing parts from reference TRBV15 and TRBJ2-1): DAMVIQNPRYQVTQFGKPVTLSCSQTLNHNVMYWYQQKSSQAPKLLFHYYDKDFNNEADTPDNFQSRRPNTSFCFLDIRSPGLGDTAMYLCATGTGLAGYHEQFFGPGTRLTVL.